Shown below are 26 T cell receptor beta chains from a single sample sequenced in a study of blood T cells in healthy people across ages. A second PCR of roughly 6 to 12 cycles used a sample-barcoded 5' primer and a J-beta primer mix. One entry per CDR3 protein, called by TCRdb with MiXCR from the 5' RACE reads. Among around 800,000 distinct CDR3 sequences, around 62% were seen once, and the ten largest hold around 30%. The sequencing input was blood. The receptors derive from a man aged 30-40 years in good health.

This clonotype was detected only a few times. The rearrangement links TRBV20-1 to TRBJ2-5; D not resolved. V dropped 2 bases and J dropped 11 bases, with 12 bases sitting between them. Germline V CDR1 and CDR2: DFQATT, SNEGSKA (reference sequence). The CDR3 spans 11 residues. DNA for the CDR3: TGCAGTGCTAGACCGGTCCGAGAGCAGTACTTC. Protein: CSARPVREQYF.

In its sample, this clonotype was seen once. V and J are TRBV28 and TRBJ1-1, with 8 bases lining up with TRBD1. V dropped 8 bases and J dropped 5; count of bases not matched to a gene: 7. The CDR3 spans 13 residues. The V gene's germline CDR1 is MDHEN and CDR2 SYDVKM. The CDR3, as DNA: TGTGCCAGCCCCGGACAGGGAGGGACTGAAGCTTTCTTT. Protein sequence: CASPGQGGTEAFF.

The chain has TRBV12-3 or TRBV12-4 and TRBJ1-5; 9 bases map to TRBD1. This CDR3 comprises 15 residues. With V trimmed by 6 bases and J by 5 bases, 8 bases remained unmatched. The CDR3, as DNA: TGTGCCAGCAGCCCCGGGACAGGGCATGATCAGCCCCAGCATTTT. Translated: CASSPGTGHDQPQHF.

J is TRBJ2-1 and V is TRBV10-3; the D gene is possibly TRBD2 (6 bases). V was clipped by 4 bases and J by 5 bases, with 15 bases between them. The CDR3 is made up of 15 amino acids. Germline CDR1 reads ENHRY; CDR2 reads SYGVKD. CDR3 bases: TGTGCCATCAGTGTTTCCGGGACTCGACACAATGAGCAGTTCTTC. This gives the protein CAISVSGTRHNEQFF.

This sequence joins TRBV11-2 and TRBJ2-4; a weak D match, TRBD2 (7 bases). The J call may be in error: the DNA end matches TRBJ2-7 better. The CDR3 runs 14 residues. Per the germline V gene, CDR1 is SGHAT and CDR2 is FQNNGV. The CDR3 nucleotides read TGTGCCAGCGACAAGGCCGCGGGGGCGTACGAGCAGTACTTC. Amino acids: CASDKAAGAYEQYF.

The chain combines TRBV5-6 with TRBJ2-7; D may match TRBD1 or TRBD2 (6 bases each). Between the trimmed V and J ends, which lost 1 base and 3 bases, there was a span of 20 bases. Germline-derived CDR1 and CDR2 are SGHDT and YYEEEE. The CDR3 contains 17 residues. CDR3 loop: CASSLRFRGPWSYEQYF. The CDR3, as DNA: TGTGCCAGCAGCTTGAGGTTCCGGGGGCCCTGGAGCTACGAGCAGTACTTC.

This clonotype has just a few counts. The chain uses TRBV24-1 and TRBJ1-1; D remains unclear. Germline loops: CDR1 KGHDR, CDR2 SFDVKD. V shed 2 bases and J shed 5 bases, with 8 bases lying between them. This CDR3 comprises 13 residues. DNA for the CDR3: TGTGCCACCAGTGATTCGGGTTATACTGAAGCTTTCTTT. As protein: CATSDSGYTEAFF.

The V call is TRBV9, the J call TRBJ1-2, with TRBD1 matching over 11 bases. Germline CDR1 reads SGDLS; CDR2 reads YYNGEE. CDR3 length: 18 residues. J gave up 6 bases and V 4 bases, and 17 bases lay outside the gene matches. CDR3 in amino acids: CASSSWFSGTGGKDGYTF. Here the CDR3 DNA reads TGTGCCAGCAGCTCCTGGTTCTCCGGGACAGGGGGGAAGGATGGCTACACCTTC.

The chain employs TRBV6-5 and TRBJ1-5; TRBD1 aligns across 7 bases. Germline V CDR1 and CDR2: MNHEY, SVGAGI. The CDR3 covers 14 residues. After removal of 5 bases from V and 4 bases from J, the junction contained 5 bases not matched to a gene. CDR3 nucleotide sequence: TGTGCCAGCAGTGCCACAGGGGAGAATCAGCCCCAGCATTTT. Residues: CASSATGENQPQHF.

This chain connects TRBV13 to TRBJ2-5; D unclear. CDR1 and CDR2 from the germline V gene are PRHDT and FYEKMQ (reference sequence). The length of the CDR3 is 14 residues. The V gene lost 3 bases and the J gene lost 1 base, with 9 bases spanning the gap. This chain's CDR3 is CASSFGYLQETQYF. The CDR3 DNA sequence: TGTGCCAGCAGCTTTGGTTACCTCCAAGAGACCCAGTACTTC.

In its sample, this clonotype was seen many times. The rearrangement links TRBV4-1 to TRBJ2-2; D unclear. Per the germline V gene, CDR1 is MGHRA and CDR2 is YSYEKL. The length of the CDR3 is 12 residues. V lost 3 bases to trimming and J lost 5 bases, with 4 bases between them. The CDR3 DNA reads TGCGCCAGCAGCCATCTAACCGGGGAGCTGTTTTTT. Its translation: CASSHLTGELFF.

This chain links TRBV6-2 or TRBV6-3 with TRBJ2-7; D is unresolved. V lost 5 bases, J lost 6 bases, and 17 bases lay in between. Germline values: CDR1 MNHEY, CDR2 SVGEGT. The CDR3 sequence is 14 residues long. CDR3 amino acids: CASSNPQDLSEQYF. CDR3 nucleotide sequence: TGTGCCAGCAGTAACCCCCAGGATCTCTCCGAGCAGTACTTC.

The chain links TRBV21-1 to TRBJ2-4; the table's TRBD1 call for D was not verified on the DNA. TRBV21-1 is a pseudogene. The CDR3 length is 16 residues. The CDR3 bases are TGTGCCAGCAGCCCCCAACAGGGAGAGGGTTACAATGAGCAGTACTTC. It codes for CASSPQQGEGYNEQYF.

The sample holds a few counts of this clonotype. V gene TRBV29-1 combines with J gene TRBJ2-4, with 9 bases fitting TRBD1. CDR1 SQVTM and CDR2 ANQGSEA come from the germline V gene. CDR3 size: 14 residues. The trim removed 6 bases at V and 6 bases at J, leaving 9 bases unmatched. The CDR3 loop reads CSVDITGQGNIQYF. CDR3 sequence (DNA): TGCAGCGTGGATATAACGGGACAGGGAAACATTCAGTACTTC. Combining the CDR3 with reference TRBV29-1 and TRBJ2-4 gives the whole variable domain SAVISQKPSRDICQRGTSLTIQCQVDSQVTMMFWYRQQPGQSLTLIATANQGSEATYESGFVIDKFPISRPNLTFSTLTVSNMSPEDSSIYLCSVDITGQGNIQYFGAGTRLSVL.

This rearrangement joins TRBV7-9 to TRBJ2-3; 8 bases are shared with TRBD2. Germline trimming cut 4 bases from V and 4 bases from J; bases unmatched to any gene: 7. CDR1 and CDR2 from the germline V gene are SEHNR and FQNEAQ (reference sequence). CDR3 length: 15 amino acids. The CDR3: CASSSRGGQADTQYF. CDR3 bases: TGTGCCAGCAGCTCCCGGGGGGGCCAGGCAGATACGCAGTATTTT. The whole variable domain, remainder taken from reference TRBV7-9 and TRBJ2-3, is DTGVSQNPRHKITKRGQNVTFRCDPISEHNRLYWYRQTLGQGPEFLTYFQNEAQLEKSRLLSDRFSAERPKGSFSTLEIQRTEQGDSAMYLCASSSRGGQADTQYFGPGTRLTVL.

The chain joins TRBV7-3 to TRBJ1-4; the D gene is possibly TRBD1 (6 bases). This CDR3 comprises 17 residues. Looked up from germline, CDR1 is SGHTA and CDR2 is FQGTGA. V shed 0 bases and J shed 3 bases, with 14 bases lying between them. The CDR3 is CASSLTRRDTPNEKLFF. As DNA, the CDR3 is TGTGCCAGCAGCTTAACGAGGCGGGACACTCCTAATGAAAAACTGTTTTTT. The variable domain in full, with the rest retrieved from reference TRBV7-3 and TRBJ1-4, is GAGVSQTPSNKVTEKGKYVELRCDPISGHTALYWYRQSLGQGPEFLIYFQGTGAADDSGLPNDRFFAVRPEGSVSTLKIQRTERGDSAVYLCASSLTRRDTPNEKLFFGSGTQLSVL.

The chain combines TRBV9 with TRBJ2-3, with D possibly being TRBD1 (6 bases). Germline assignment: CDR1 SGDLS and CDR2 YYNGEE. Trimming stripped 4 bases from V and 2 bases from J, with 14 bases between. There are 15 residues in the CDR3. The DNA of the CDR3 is TGTGCCAGCAGCCCAGGGGCCCTCTTCACAGATACGCAGTATTTT. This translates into CASSPGALFTDTQYF.

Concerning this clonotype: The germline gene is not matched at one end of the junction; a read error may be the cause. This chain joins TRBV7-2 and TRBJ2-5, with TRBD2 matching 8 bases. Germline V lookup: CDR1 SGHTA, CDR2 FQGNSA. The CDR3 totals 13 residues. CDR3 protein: CASSLAGRETQYF. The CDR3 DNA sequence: TGTGCCAGCAGTTTAGCGGGGAGGGAGACCCAGTACTTC.

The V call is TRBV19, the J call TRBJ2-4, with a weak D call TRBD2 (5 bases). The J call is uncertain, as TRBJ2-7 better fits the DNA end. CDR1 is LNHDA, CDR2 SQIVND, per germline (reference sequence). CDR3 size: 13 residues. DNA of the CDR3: TGTGCCAGTAGTATCGGACTGAGCTACGAGCAGTACTTC. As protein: CASSIGLSYEQYF.

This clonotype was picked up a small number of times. The CDR3 DNA follows: TGTGCCAGCAGCCTCGAAGCGGGAGGACTCACAGATACGCAGTATTTT. Residues: CASSLEAGGLTDTQYF. This sequence joins TRBV4-2 and TRBJ2-3, with 9 positions matching TRBD2. Losses at the gene ends were 4 bases for V and 2 bases for J; bases not matched to a gene: 7. Germline values: CDR1 LGHNA, CDR2 YNFKEQ. This CDR3 is 16 amino acids long.

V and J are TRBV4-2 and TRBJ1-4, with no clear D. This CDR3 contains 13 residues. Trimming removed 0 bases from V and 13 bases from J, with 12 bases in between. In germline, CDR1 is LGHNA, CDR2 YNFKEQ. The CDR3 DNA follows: TGTGCCAGCAGCCAAGACAGCCAGACGGGACTGTTTTTT. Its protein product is CASSQDSQTGLFF.

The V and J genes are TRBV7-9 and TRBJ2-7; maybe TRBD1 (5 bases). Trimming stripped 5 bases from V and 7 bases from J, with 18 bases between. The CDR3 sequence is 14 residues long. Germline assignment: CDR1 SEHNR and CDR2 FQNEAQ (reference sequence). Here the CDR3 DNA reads TGTGCCAGCAGCACATCCTACAGGCACGGGGAGCAGTACTTC. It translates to CASSTSYRHGEQYF. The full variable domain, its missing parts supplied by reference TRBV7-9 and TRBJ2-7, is DTGVSQNPRHKITKRGQNVTFRCDPISEHNRLYWYRQTLGQGPEFLTYFQNEAQLEKSRLLSDRFSAERPKGSFSTLEIQRTEQGDSAMYLCASSTSYRHGEQYFGPGTRLTVT.

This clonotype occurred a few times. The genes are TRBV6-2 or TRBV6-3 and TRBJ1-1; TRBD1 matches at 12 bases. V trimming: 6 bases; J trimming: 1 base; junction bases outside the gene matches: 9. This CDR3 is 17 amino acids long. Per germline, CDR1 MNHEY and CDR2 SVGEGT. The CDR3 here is CASRAGTGGGKNTEAFF. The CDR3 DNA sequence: TGTGCCAGCAGAGCCGGGACAGGGGGCGGTAAGAACACTGAAGCTTTCTTT.

The CDR3 region is CASSLGSLGTQFF. Written as DNA, the CDR3 is TGTGCCAGCAGCTTAGGCAGCCTGGGGACCCAGTTCTTC. This sequence joins TRBV7-2 and TRBJ2-1, with D perhaps matching TRBD1 or TRBD2 (5 bases each). The germline V and J ends were trimmed by 1 base and 13 bases, with 14 bases remaining between them. Germline V CDR1 and CDR2: SGHTA, FQGNSA. This CDR3 has 13 residues.

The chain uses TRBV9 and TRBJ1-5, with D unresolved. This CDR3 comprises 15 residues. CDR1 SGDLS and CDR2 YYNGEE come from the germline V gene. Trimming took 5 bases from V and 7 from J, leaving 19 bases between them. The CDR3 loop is CASSPPGPPWQPQHF. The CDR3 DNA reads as TGTGCCAGCAGTCCCCCGGGCCCCCCTTGGCAGCCCCAGCATTTT.

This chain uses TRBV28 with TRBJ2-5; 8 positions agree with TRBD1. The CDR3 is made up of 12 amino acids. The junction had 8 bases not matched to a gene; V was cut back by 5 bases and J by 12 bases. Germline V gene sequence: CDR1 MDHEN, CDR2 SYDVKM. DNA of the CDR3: TGTGCCAGCAGTCCCCGGACAGGGTCAGAGTACTTC. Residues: CASSPRTGSEYF.